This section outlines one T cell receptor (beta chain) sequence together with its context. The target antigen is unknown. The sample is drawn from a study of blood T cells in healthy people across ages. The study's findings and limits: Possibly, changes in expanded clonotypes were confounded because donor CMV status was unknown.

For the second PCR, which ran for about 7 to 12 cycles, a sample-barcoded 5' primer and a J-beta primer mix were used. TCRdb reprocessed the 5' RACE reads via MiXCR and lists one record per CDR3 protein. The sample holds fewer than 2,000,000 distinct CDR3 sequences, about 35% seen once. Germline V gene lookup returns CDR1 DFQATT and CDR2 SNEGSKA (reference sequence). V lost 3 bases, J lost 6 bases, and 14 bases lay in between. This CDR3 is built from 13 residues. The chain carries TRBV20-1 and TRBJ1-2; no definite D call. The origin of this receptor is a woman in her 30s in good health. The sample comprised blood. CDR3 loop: CSASTLGSNGYTF. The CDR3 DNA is TGCAGTGCTAGTACCCTGGGCAGTAATGGCTACACCTTC.